The entry that follows covers one T cell receptor (beta chain) sequence. This sample is drawn from a study of cytomegalovirus exposure and HLA in healthy donors. Germline trimming cut 5 bases from V and 5 bases from J; bases unmatched to any gene: 11. CDR1 SGDLS and CDR2 YYNGEE come from the germline V gene. This CDR3 is built from 15 residues. Sampled while nominally healthy, donors likely had unrecorded immune exposures. The PCR contained 60 Vbeta and 13 Jbeta primers. Generated by immunoSEQ multiplex PCR, the TCRdb table keeps only in-frame clones and is missing some. Among 150,000 to 200,000 clones, roughly 80% were seen once, and the ten largest hold 1.6%.

This sequence was found in a woman aged 50 to 65 in good health and CMV-seronegative. Input material: PBMCs. The chain employs TRBV9 and TRBJ1-1; 8 bases map to TRBD1. CDR3 loop: CASSRDGQGWTEAFF. CDR3 coding DNA: TGTGCCAGCAGTCGAGATGGACAGGGTTGGACTGAAGCTTTCTTT.